These 15 T cell receptor beta chains share one sample of origin, sequenced in a study of beta chain features in type 1 diabetes. The entirety of the isolated RNA underwent reverse transcription, so expressed TCRB transcripts were sequenced. The protocol was immunoSEQ multiplex PCR, while the TCRdb copy is restricted to in-frame clones and leaves out a portion. The table has 300,000 to 350,000 clones, roughly a tenth seen once. For these receptors, no antigen is known. Study observations and caveats: Shorter TCRB CDR3s, moderately but significantly so, were found in Type 1 diabetes patients in all four CD4+ subsets.

Sequenced material: central memory CD4+ T cells from blood. The receptors here all came from a man aged 25-45 years with type 1 diabetes.

In its sample, this clone was seen many times. The chain uses TRBV7-9 and TRBJ1-5, with D perhaps matching TRBD1 (5 bases). The germline V and J ends were trimmed by 1 base and 7 bases, with 14 bases remaining between them. Germline V CDR1 and CDR2: SEHNR, FQNEAQ (reference sequence). This CDR3 contains 15 residues. The chain's CDR3 is CASSLVAPGKQPQHF. Here the CDR3 DNA reads TGTGCCAGCAGCTTAGTGGCGCCAGGGAAACAGCCCCAGCATTTT.

This clone appeared a few times. The rearrangement links TRBV7-2 to TRBJ1-1, with 8 bases identical to TRBD1. The CDR3 spans 15 residues. CDR1 and CDR2 from the germline V gene are SGHTA and FQGNSA. The V segment lost 4 bases and the J segment 0 bases; nucleotides outside the gene matches: 4. The CDR3 here is CASSSGQGMNTEAFF. The CDR3 DNA follows: TGTGCCAGCAGCTCCGGACAGGGAATGAACACTGAAGCTTTCTTT.

This clone was seen more than once but under ten times. Other DNA sequences in the sample encode the same CDR3. This chain connects TRBV5-1 to TRBJ1-4; D call uncertain. This CDR3 has 14 amino acids. V lost 0 bases to trimming and J lost 5 bases, with 8 bases between them. Looked up from germline, CDR1 is SGHRS and CDR2 is YFSETQ. The CDR3 loop is CASSLDSLNEKLFF. Here the CDR3 DNA reads TGCGCCAGCAGCTTGGACAGCTTAAATGAAAAACTGTTTTTT.

This chain uses TRBV10-1 with TRBJ2-3; no clear D. The CDR3 is 13 residues long. Germline V gene lookup returns CDR1 WNHNN and CDR2 SYGVQD (reference sequence). Trimming removed 6 bases at V and 6 bases at J, with 13 bases between. The CDR3 here is CASSRTAMDTQYF. The CDR3 bases are TGCGCCAGCAGCCGAACGGCTATGGATACGCAGTATTTT.

The V and J genes are TRBV2 and TRBJ2-5; a possible D gene is TRBD2 (5 bases). This CDR3 has 13 residues. Trimming shortened V by 7 bases and J by 5 bases, and 14 bases separated the two germline ends. CDR1 and CDR2 from the germline V gene are SNHLY and FYNNEI. The CDR3 spells CASTGAGGETQYF. The CDR3 DNA sequence: TGTGCCAGCACGGGTGCCGGCGGGGAGACCCAGTACTTC.

CDR3 DNA sequence: TGTGCCAGCTCACTCTTGCGGACGGTAGAGTACGAGCAGTACTTC. This encodes CASSLLRTVEYEQYF. The chain recombines TRBV18 with TRBJ2-7, with D uncertain. CDR1 KGHSH and CDR2 LQKENI come from the germline V gene. Trimming took 4 bases from V and 4 from J, leaving 17 bases between them. This CDR3 is built from 15 residues.

There are a few counts of this clone. V usage is TRBV7-2 and J usage is TRBJ2-1; 10 nucleotides match TRBD2. The germline CDR1 and CDR2 sequences are SGHTA and FQGNSA. The CDR3 spans 14 residues. Trimming removed 5 bases from V and 9 bases from J; junction bases left unmatched: 7. Here the CDR3 reads CASSAGTSVGEQFF. Here the CDR3 DNA reads TGTGCCAGCAGCGCCGGGACTAGCGTGGGTGAGCAGTTCTTC.

This chain uses TRBV28 with TRBJ2-4; 8 bases agree with TRBD2. CDR3 size: 12 residues. Germline trimming cut 7 bases from V and 9 bases from J; bases unmatched to any gene: 5. The germline V gene encodes CDR1 MDHEN and CDR2 SYDVKM. The CDR3 DNA follows: TGTGCCAGCACCCCGGGGGGGGGCATTCAGTACTTC. Translated, it gives CASTPGGGIQYF.

This clone was seen a handful of times. This sequence joins TRBV6-5 and TRBJ1-4; a possible D gene is TRBD1 (5 bases). CDR3 length: 15 amino acids. The V end lost 4 bases, the J end lost 0 bases, and 9 bases lay between the germline ends. The germline V gene has CDR1 MNHEY and CDR2 SVGAGI. CDR3 nucleotides: TGTGCCAGCAGTTCGCCGGGGGCAACTAATGAAAAACTGTTTTTT. Its translation: CASSSPGATNEKLFF.

A few counts support this clone. The chain couples TRBV5-4 to TRBJ2-7; tentative D call: TRBD1 (6 bases). The CDR3 runs 14 residues. Germline loops: CDR1 SGHNT, CDR2 YYREEE (reference sequence). V lost 5 bases and J 0 bases, leaving 12 bases between the germline ends. The CDR3 DNA is TGTGCCAGCAGGAGGGACACGAGCTCCTACGAGCAGTACTTC. This gives the protein CASRRDTSSYEQYF.

V is TRBV7-2 and J is TRBJ1-5; D possibly corresponds to TRBD1 (5 bases). Germline V gene data show CDR1 as SGHTA and CDR2 as FQGNSA. V lost 4 bases and J lost 2, with 15 bases in between. This CDR3 comprises 16 residues. The CDR3 DNA follows: TGTGCCAGCAGCTCGCTGCCGCAGGGTGGCAATCAGCCCCAGCATTTT. Residues: CASSSLPQGGNQPQHF.

This sequence joins TRBV5-3 and TRBJ1-1, with 7 bases lining up with TRBD1. TRBV5-3 has ORF status, its function being uncertain. V gave up 5 bases and J gave up 8 bases; unmatched junction bases: 6. This CDR3 is 12 amino acids long. In DNA form, the CDR3 reads TGTGCCAGAAGGGCCGGGACAGAAGAAGCTTTCTTT. Its protein product is CARRAGTEEAFF.

The chain joins TRBV7-8 to TRBJ2-7, with TRBD1 identical over 9 bases. V gave up 4 bases and J gave up 4 bases; unmatched junction bases: 8. Germline lookup yields CDR1 SGHVS and CDR2 FQNEAQ. This CDR3 comprises 15 residues. The CDR3 here is CASSSLRGQGYEQYF. CDR3 nucleotide sequence: TGTGCCAGCAGCTCCCTAAGGGGACAGGGTTACGAGCAGTACTTC.

This chain uses TRBV9 with TRBJ1-2, with TRBD1 as a possible D gene (6 bases). Between the trimmed V and J ends, which lost 2 bases and 4 bases, there was a span of 24 bases. Germline values: CDR1 SGDLS, CDR2 YYNGEE. CDR3 length equals 18 residues. The CDR3 DNA sequence: TGTGCCAGCAGCGTTTCCCCGGGGGCGGGGCCGCAGGGCTATGGCTACACCTTC. This gives the protein CASSVSPGAGPQGYGYTF.

This clone has more than one count but fewer than ten. V usage is TRBV6-1 and J usage is TRBJ1-1, with TRBD1 identical over 9 bases. The CDR3 runs to 14 residues. J was trimmed by 5 bases and V by 4 bases; bases with no gene match: 5. CDR1 is MNHNS and CDR2 is SASEGT in the germline V gene. CDR3 DNA: TGTGCCAGCAGTGCTGGACAGGGGACGACTGAAGCTTTCTTT. This sequence encodes CASSAGQGTTEAFF.